The 31 T cell receptor beta chains listed next were all sequenced from one sample in a study of beta chain features in type 1 diabetes. Since all of the isolated RNA was reverse transcribed, expressed TCRB transcripts were what got sequenced. Some clones are missing from TCRdb's copy, which holds only in-frame ones; the method was immunoSEQ multiplex PCR. The repertoire holds fewer than 400,000 clones, with roughly 8% as singletons. The specimen sequenced was central memory CD4+ T cells from blood. The receptor set was obtained from a young woman in good health.

This clone was seen at least ten times. The chain couples TRBV19 to TRBJ2-1; TRBD2 aligns across 13 bases. The germline V gene encodes CDR1 LNHDA and CDR2 SQIVND (reference sequence). V dropped 5 bases and J dropped 8; count of bases not matched to a gene: 6. The CDR3 covers 15 residues. DNA of the CDR3: TGTGCCAGTAGTGCACTAGCGGGAGGGAGGGATGAGCAGTTCTTC. Translating it yields CASSALAGGRDEQFF.

This clone was counted between two and nine times. The chain is built from TRBV2 and TRBJ1-1; unclear D gene. Germline V gene lookup returns CDR1 SNHLY and CDR2 FYNNEI. V lost 6 bases and J lost 1, with 9 bases in between. This CDR3 spans 13 amino acids. DNA of the CDR3: TGTGCCAGCAGGTACGGTGGGAACACTGAAGCTTTCTTT. Its protein product is CASRYGGNTEAFF. Filled out from reference TRBV2 and TRBJ1-1, the complete variable domain reads EPEVTQTPSHQVTQMGQEVILRCVPISNHLYFYWYRQILGQKVEFLVSFYNNEISEKSEIFDDQFSVERPDGSNFTLKIRSTKLEDSAMYFCASRYGGNTEAFFGQGTRLTVV.

This sequence joins TRBV6-6 and TRBJ2-1; 7 bases agree with TRBD1. V shed 10 bases, J shed 4 bases, and the junction held 10 bases outside the gene matches. The length of the CDR3 is 14 residues. Germline V CDR1 and CDR2: MNHNY, SVGAGI (reference sequence). This chain's CDR3 is CATDHGTEYNEQFF. For the CDR3, the DNA is TGTGCCACCGACCACGGGACAGAGTACAATGAGCAGTTCTTC.

The V call is TRBV19, the J call TRBJ2-3; 8 nucleotides align to TRBD1. Per germline, CDR1 LNHDA and CDR2 SQIVND (reference sequence). The CDR3 is 17 amino acids. V shed 1 base and J 1 base; nucleotides not matched to a gene: 7. CDR3 loop: CASSIGIGTGRTDTQYF. CDR3 sequence (DNA): TGTGCCAGTAGTATAGGGATCGGGACAGGTCGCACAGATACGCAGTATTTT.

In this sample, this clone turned up a few times. This rearrangement joins TRBV7-6 to TRBJ2-7, with D perhaps matching TRBD1 (6 bases). This CDR3 is built from 16 residues. Germline V CDR1 and CDR2: SGHVS, FNYEAQ. The V end was cut by 5 bases, the J end by 2 bases, with 19 bases between. In nucleotides, the CDR3 is TGTGCCAGCAGCGCGATACAGGGCACAAACCCCTACGAGCAGTACTTC. This encodes CASSAIQGTNPYEQYF.

The chain links TRBV7-9 to TRBJ2-1, with unresolved D. Germline CDR1 is SEHNR and CDR2 is FQNEAQ (reference sequence). There are 13 residues in the CDR3. Trimming cost V 2 bases and J 6 bases, with 8 bases left between them. The CDR3 DNA reads as TGTGCCAGCAGCTTATCTCCAATCAATGAGCAGTTCTTC. It encodes CASSLSPINEQFF.

This clone showed up just a few times. The gene calls are TRBV5-1 and TRBJ2-7, with 11 bases matching TRBD2. This CDR3 comprises 17 residues. Germline CDR1 is SGHRS and CDR2 is YFSETQ. V lost 5 bases, J lost 5 bases, and 15 bases stayed unmatched. The CDR3 reads CASSRSGRASNSNEQYF. The CDR3 coding sequence is TGCGCCAGCAGTCGTAGCGGGAGGGCCTCTAACAGCAACGAGCAGTACTTC.

V and J are TRBV7-2 and TRBJ2-1; D gene unclear. This CDR3 has 13 amino acids. Trimming removed 2 bases at V and 9 bases at J, with 11 bases between. Germline values: CDR1 SGHTA, CDR2 FQGNSA. CDR3 sequence (DNA): TGTGCCAGCAGCTTATTCAGCCCCGGTGAGCAGTTCTTC. It yields the protein CASSLFSPGEQFF. The full variable domain, with the rest looked up from reference TRBV7-2 and TRBJ2-1, is GAGVSQSPSNKVTEKGKDVELRCDPISGHTALYWYRQSLGQGLEFLIYFQGNSAPDKSGLPSDRFSAERTGGSVSTLTIQRTQQEDSAVYLCASSLFSPGEQFFGPGTRLTVL.

CDR3 coding DNA: TGTGCCAGCATAAGCGGGACTAGCGGGAACTACGAGCAGTACTTC. It is translated as CASISGTSGNYEQYF. The genes are TRBV2 and TRBJ2-7, with 13 bases aligning to TRBD2. The CDR3 covers 15 residues. The V segment lost 7 bases and the J segment 3 bases; nucleotides outside the gene matches: 6. Germline assignment: CDR1 SNHLY and CDR2 FYNNEI.

This clone came up many times. The V and J genes are TRBV7-9 and TRBJ2-5, with 7 bases matching TRBD2. V gave up 5 bases and J gave up 2 bases; unmatched junction bases: 2. This CDR3 has 13 residues. Germline V gene data show CDR1 as SEHNR and CDR2 as FQNEAQ (reference sequence). In DNA, the CDR3 is TGTGCCAGCAGCCGACTAGCTCAAGAGACCCAGTACTTC. Translation: CASSRLAQETQYF.

There are a few counts of this clone. The chain carries TRBV19 and TRBJ2-3, with 7 nucleotides matching TRBD2. CDR1 LNHDA and CDR2 SQIVND come from the germline V gene (reference sequence). The CDR3 has 14 amino acids. After removal of 5 bases from V and 8 bases from J, the junction contained 10 bases not matched to a gene. The CDR3 region has the DNA TGTGCCAGTAGTTTGAGGGAGGGCCTTTTTACGCAGTATTTT. Its translation is CASSLREGLFTQYF.

This clone was seen repeatedly, ten times or more. The chain is built from TRBV11-2 and TRBJ1-2; 7 nucleotides align to TRBD1. There are 14 residues in the CDR3. Looked up from germline, CDR1 is SGHAT and CDR2 is FQNNGV. Trimming took 4 bases from V and 4 from J; bases not matched to a gene: 6. The CDR3 spells CASSSYRGGYGYTF. The CDR3 nucleotides read TGTGCCAGCAGCTCTTACAGGGGTGGCTATGGCTACACCTTC.

This clone was observed a handful of times. The chain uses TRBV20-1 and TRBJ2-5; the D is unclear. The germline gives CDR1 DFQATT, CDR2 SNEGSKA (reference sequence). CDR3 size: 11 residues. V was trimmed by 5 bases and J by 1 base, leaving 5 bases between them. CDR3 amino acids: CSAATQETQYF. The CDR3 DNA follows: TGCAGTGCTGCCACCCAAGAGACCCAGTACTTC.

The chain uses TRBV28 and TRBJ1-5; tentative D call: TRBD1 (6 bases). V lost 4 bases and J 2 bases, leaving 21 bases between the germline ends. Germline CDR1 is MDHEN and CDR2 is SYDVKM. CDR3 length equals 18 residues. The CDR3 region has the DNA TGTGCCAGCAGTTCAACTACGATGCGACAGGATGGCAATCAGCCCCAGCATTTT. Its translation is CASSSTTMRQDGNQPQHF. The full variable domain, its missing parts supplied by reference TRBV28 and TRBJ1-5, is DVKVTQSSRYLVKRTGEKVFLECVQDMDHENMFWYRQDPGLGLRLIYFSYDVKMKEKGDIPEGYSVSREKKERFSLILESASTNQTSMYLCASSSTTMRQDGNQPQHFGDGTRLSIL.

The J gene is TRBJ1-1, the V gene TRBV6-1; tentative D call: TRBD1 (5 bases). The germline CDR1 and CDR2 sequences are MNHNS and SASEGT. This CDR3 has 13 residues. The V end lost 1 base, the J end lost 8 bases, and 11 bases lay between the germline ends. The CDR3 coding sequence is TGTGCCAGCAGTGAAGTTTTAAGGGGAGAAGCTTTCTTT. Translated: CASSEVLRGEAFF.

This clone was seen a handful of times. The chain recombines TRBV7-2 with TRBJ2-5; no firm D call. The CDR3 is 13 amino acids. V lost 5 bases and J 7 bases, leaving 14 bases between the germline ends. Germline V gene sequence: CDR1 SGHTA, CDR2 FQGNSA. CDR3 in amino acids: CASSGENFGTQYF. DNA for the CDR3: TGTGCCAGCAGCGGGGAAAACTTCGGGACCCAGTACTTC.

This clone was picked up a small number of times. The genes are TRBV5-1 and TRBJ2-1; TRBD2 matches at 7 bases. With 1 base clipped from V and 8 bases from J, the junction kept 9 bases outside the gene matches. There are 15 residues in the CDR3. From germline, CDR1 is SGHRS and CDR2 YFSETQ. The DNA of the CDR3 is TGCGCCAGCAGCTTGACATCGGGAGGAGTTCATGAGCAGTTCTTC. Residues: CASSLTSGGVHEQFF.

This clone was detected a few times. CDR3 loop: CASSLAWTGRFNNIQYF. The CDR3 DNA reads TGTGCCAGCAGCTTAGCGTGGACAGGGAGGTTTAACAACATTCAGTACTTC. This chain connects TRBV7-8 to TRBJ2-4, with 8 bases identical to TRBD1. J gave up 7 bases and V 0 bases, and 11 bases lay outside the gene matches. The CDR3 runs 17 residues. The germline CDR1 and CDR2 sequences are SGHVS and FQNEAQ.

The chain is built from TRBV27 and TRBJ2-1; a weak D match, TRBD2 (6 bases). Germline assignment: CDR1 MNHEY and CDR2 SMNVEV (reference sequence). The CDR3 spans 16 residues. V gave up 2 bases and J gave up 4 bases, with 15 bases separating them. The CDR3 sequence is CASSLRVASAYNEQFF. The CDR3 region has the DNA TGTGCCAGCAGTTTACGGGTGGCTAGCGCATACAATGAGCAGTTCTTC.

The chain has TRBV18 and TRBJ2-5; D could derive from TRBD1 or TRBD2 (6 bases each). The CDR3 contains 15 residues. V lost 0 bases and J 8 bases, leaving 16 bases between the germline ends. Looked up from germline, CDR1 is KGHSH and CDR2 is LQKENI. The CDR3 DNA reads as TGTGCCAGCTCACCACCGGTGAGGGGGGAAGGAACCCAGTACTTC. It is translated as CASSPPVRGEGTQYF.

This clone was counted between two and nine times. The chain links TRBV7-2 to TRBJ2-3; 11 nucleotides match TRBD2. CDR1 and CDR2 (germline): SGHTA, FQGNSA. The J segment lost 2 bases and the V segment lost 7 bases, leaving 5 bases of the junction unmatched. CDR3 length: 15 amino acids. CDR3 amino acids: CASIRLAGITDTQYF. The CDR3 coding sequence is TGTGCCAGCATCAGACTAGCGGGAATCACAGATACGCAGTATTTT.

The rearrangement links TRBV15 to TRBJ1-2; unclear D gene. The V and J ends lost 6 bases and 4 bases respectively, with 9 bases between them. Germline CDR1 reads LNHNV; CDR2 reads YYDKDF (reference sequence). This CDR3 region has 12 residues. The CDR3 loop reads CATSLAGYGYTF. The CDR3 DNA sequence: TGTGCCACCAGTCTCGCAGGCTATGGCTACACCTTC.

This clone occurred many times. The chain is built from TRBV18 and TRBJ2-7; D is unresolved. CDR3 length: 15 amino acids. Trimming cost V 2 bases and J 1 base, with 12 bases left between them. Germline values: CDR1 KGHSH, CDR2 LQKENI. The CDR3 is CASSPIRDGSYEQYF. The DNA for the CDR3 is TGTGCCAGCTCACCAATCCGAGACGGATCCTACGAGCAGTACTTC.

This chain joins TRBV4-1 and TRBJ2-5, with 7 bases that match TRBD1. Germline CDR1 is MGHRA and CDR2 is YSYEKL. Losses at the gene ends were 5 bases for V and 4 bases for J; bases not matched to a gene: 10. This CDR3 comprises 15 residues. This CDR3 reads CASSSSVGGGETQYF. CDR3 nucleotides: TGCGCCAGCAGCAGTTCGGTAGGGGGCGGAGAGACCCAGTACTTC.

This clone showed up many times. J is TRBJ2-3 and V is TRBV5-4; the D call may be TRBD1 or TRBD2 (5 bases each). CDR3 size: 13 residues. CDR1 and CDR2 from the germline V gene are SGHNT and YYREEE (reference sequence). The V and J ends lost 6 bases and 2 bases respectively, with 10 bases between them. The CDR3 loop is CASTGPNTDTQYF. In DNA form, the CDR3 reads TGTGCCAGCACGGGACCAAACACAGATACGCAGTATTTT.

A few counts support this clone. The chain is built from TRBV18 and TRBJ2-1; 8 bases match TRBD2. From germline, CDR1 is KGHSH and CDR2 LQKENI. The CDR3 runs to 17 residues. V lost 2 bases, J lost 0 bases, and 6 bases stayed unmatched. Here the CDR3 reads CASSPKLAESSYNEQFF. DNA of the CDR3: TGTGCCAGCTCACCAAAACTAGCGGAGAGCTCCTACAATGAGCAGTTCTTC.

This clone was counted between two and nine times. Other DNA sequences in this specimen translate into the identical CDR3. The rearrangement joins TRBV19 to TRBJ1-2; 9 nucleotides match TRBD1. With V trimmed by 6 bases and J by 4 bases, 3 bases remained unmatched. Per germline, CDR1 LNHDA and CDR2 SQIVND (reference sequence). This CDR3 is 13 amino acids long. This chain's CDR3 is CASSPTGGYGYTF. In nucleotides, the CDR3 is TGTGCCAGTAGCCCGACAGGGGGCTATGGCTACACCTTC.

This clone occurred a few times. The J gene is TRBJ2-7, the V gene TRBV7-2; D unresolved. Germline values: CDR1 SGHTA, CDR2 FQGNSA. V lost 5 bases to trimming and J lost 4 bases, with 12 bases between them. The CDR3 totals 13 residues. CDR3: CASSIQNRYEQYF. DNA of the CDR3: TGTGCCAGCAGCATCCAGAATCGGTACGAGCAGTACTTC.

The V gene is TRBV4-3, the J gene TRBJ1-2; D remains unclear. Trimming shortened V by 0 bases and J by 4 bases, and 6 bases separated the two germline ends. Germline loops: CDR1 LGHNA, CDR2 YSLEER. The length of the CDR3 is 13 residues. The CDR3 DNA sequence: TGCGCCAGCAGCCAAGATCTTGCCTATGGCTACACCTTC. It yields the protein CASSQDLAYGYTF.

This clone has just a few counts. The genes are TRBV7-2 and TRBJ2-1, with no clear D. CDR3 length: 16 residues. From germline, CDR1 is SGHTA and CDR2 FQGNSA. Trimming left V 2 bases short and J 1 base short, with 12 bases between. The DNA of the CDR3 is TGTGCCAGCAGCTTATCCGCTAGACCATCCTACAATGAGCAGTTCTTC. It translates to CASSLSARPSYNEQFF.

The chain has TRBV6-6 and TRBJ1-5; D not certain. Germline CDR1 and CDR2: MNHNY and SVGAGI (reference sequence). This CDR3 spans 14 amino acids. V was shortened by 7 bases and J by 2 bases, with 12 bases between the two germline ends. This chain's CDR3 is CASMGLDRNQPQHF. CDR3 in DNA: TGTGCCAGCATGGGGTTAGATCGCAATCAGCCCCAGCATTTT.